Listed below are T cell receptor beta chains from one sample, sequenced in a study of blood T cells in healthy people across ages. TCRdb reprocessed the 5' RACE reads via MiXCR and lists one record per CDR3 protein. The table lists approximately 880,000 distinct CDR3 sequences, about 48% of them singletons. Sequencing used blood. These receptors were obtained from a man aged 25 to 40 in good health. Both conserved end residues are part of each CDR3. The order of the fields is J gene, V gene, D gene, CDR3 protein. The D gene is left open where the match is weak.

j_gene: TRBJ2-1; v_gene: TRBV4-2; d_gene: TRBD2; CDR3aa: CASSQDARGLGANEQFF
j_gene: TRBJ1-2; v_gene: TRBV6-5; d_gene: -; CDR3aa: CASSSLQTGRGYTF
j_gene: TRBJ2-1; v_gene: TRBV20-1; d_gene: TRBD2; CDR3aa: CSATSREGQSVDEQFF
j_gene: -; v_gene: TRBV7-2; d_gene: -; CDR3aa: CASSLARTSSEQYF
j_gene: TRBJ1-2; v_gene: TRBV6-5; d_gene: -; CDR3aa: CASSRFQTDYTF
j_gene: TRBJ1-6; v_gene: TRBV10-3; d_gene: -; CDR3aa: CAISVGSPLNNSPLHF
j_gene: TRBJ2-7; v_gene: TRBV25-1; d_gene: -; CDR3aa: CASSEYFSFKRSKAPSSYEQYF
j_gene: TRBJ1-2; v_gene: TRBV5-1; d_gene: -; CDR3aa: CASSVGEAGYTF
j_gene: TRBJ2-3; v_gene: TRBV7-3; d_gene: -; CDR3aa: CASSTQRGPTDTQYF
j_gene: TRBJ2-5; v_gene: TRBV6-1; d_gene: -; CDR3aa: CASSYTAFQETQYF
j_gene: TRBJ2-3; v_gene: TRBV5-5; d_gene: -; CDR3aa: CASSFNRAPDTQYF
j_gene: TRBJ2-3; v_gene: TRBV12-3/TRBV12-4; d_gene: -; CDR3aa: CASSRGRTDTEYF
j_gene: TRBJ2-1; v_gene: TRBV20-1; d_gene: -; CDR3aa: CSAHAGGDEQFF
j_gene: TRBJ2-7; v_gene: TRBV7-2; d_gene: -; CDR3aa: CASSLPSGSSYEQYF
j_gene: TRBJ2-7; v_gene: TRBV14; d_gene: TRBD1; CDR3aa: CATSDRGSYEQYF
j_gene: TRBJ2-3; v_gene: TRBV11-2; d_gene: TRBD1; CDR3aa: CASSFPGQGFADTQYF
j_gene: TRBJ2-3; v_gene: TRBV5-4; d_gene: TRBD2; CDR3aa: CASSTRLASSPDTQYF
j_gene: TRBJ2-7; v_gene: TRBV20-1; d_gene: -; CDR3aa: CSARRGDSYEQYF
j_gene: TRBJ2-3; v_gene: TRBV11-2; d_gene: -; CDR3aa: CASSSPGTPGDTQYF
j_gene: TRBJ2-4; v_gene: TRBV7-2; d_gene: TRBD2; CDR3aa: CASTLGLAGGQNIQYF
j_gene: TRBJ1-1; v_gene: TRBV4-2; d_gene: -; CDR3aa: CASSQEGHSNTEAFF
j_gene: TRBJ2-5; v_gene: TRBV6-1; d_gene: -; CDR3aa: CASSERRRETQYF
j_gene: TRBJ2-5; v_gene: TRBV12-3/TRBV12-4; d_gene: -; CDR3aa: CASSINRGGTQYF
j_gene: TRBJ2-7; v_gene: TRBV6-1; d_gene: -; CDR3aa: CASSEGRFLGEQYF
j_gene: TRBJ2-1; v_gene: TRBV7-3; d_gene: -; CDR3aa: CASSLLGENNEQFF
j_gene: TRBJ1-6; v_gene: TRBV19; d_gene: TRBD1; CDR3aa: CASSMSLSRGDSPLHF
j_gene: TRBJ2-1; v_gene: TRBV20-1; d_gene: -; CDR3aa: CSARENTYNEQFF
j_gene: TRBJ2-5; v_gene: TRBV20-1; d_gene: TRBD2; CDR3aa: CSARGLAGNQETQYF
j_gene: TRBJ2-1; v_gene: TRBV6-2/TRBV6-3; d_gene: TRBD1; CDR3aa: CASSYFGQGDVNEQFF
j_gene: TRBJ1-2; v_gene: TRBV20-1; d_gene: -; CDR3aa: CSARPPGRTSLNYGYTF
j_gene: TRBJ2-1; v_gene: TRBV5-1; d_gene: -; CDR3aa: CASSLVRVGYNEQFF
j_gene: TRBJ2-1; v_gene: TRBV29-1; d_gene: -; CDR3aa: CSVLVGSYNEQFF
j_gene: -; v_gene: TRBV5-6; d_gene: -; CDR3aa: CASSWAQGETQYF
j_gene: TRBJ1-2; v_gene: TRBV5-1; d_gene: -; CDR3aa: CASSLSAGDGEGYTF
j_gene: TRBJ2-1; v_gene: TRBV6-2/TRBV6-3; d_gene: TRBD1; CDR3aa: CATGPWTGGYNGQFF
j_gene: TRBJ2-3; v_gene: TRBV6-1; d_gene: -; CDR3aa: CASSERGVDTQYF
j_gene: TRBJ2-7; v_gene: TRBV4-2; d_gene: TRBD1; CDR3aa: CASSTTQGDPREQYF
j_gene: -; v_gene: TRBV28; d_gene: -; CDR3aa: CASRSAGASYEQYF
j_gene: TRBJ2-3; v_gene: TRBV7-2; d_gene: -; CDR3aa: CASSPEVTQYF
j_gene: TRBJ2-7; v_gene: TRBV6-5; d_gene: TRBD1; CDR3aa: CASRTKTGMGVYEQYF
j_gene: TRBJ2-1; v_gene: TRBV6-1; d_gene: -; CDR3aa: CASSERLLGGYNEQFF
j_gene: TRBJ2-3; v_gene: TRBV29-1; d_gene: -; CDR3aa: CSGYTDTQYF
j_gene: -; v_gene: TRBV25-1; d_gene: TRBD2; CDR3aa: CASRGLAGEQYF
j_gene: TRBJ2-5; v_gene: TRBV2; d_gene: -; CDR3aa: CASSVLSPRETQYF
j_gene: TRBJ2-1; v_gene: TRBV18; d_gene: TRBD2; CDR3aa: CASSPGTSGVHEDPYNEQFF
j_gene: TRBJ2-2; v_gene: TRBV29-1; d_gene: TRBD2; CDR3aa: CSVRGDRNTGELFF
j_gene: TRBJ1-4; v_gene: TRBV30; d_gene: -; CDR3aa: CAGSAQGKLFF